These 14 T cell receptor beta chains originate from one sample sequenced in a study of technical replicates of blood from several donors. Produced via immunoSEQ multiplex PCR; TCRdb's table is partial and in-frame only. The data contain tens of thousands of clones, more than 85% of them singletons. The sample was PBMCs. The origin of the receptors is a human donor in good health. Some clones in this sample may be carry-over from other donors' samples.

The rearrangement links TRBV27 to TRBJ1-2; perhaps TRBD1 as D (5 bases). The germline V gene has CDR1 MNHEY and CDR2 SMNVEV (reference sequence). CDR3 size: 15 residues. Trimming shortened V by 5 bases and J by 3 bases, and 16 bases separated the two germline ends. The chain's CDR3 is CASSLGPRRDYGYTF. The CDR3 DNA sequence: TGTGCCAGCAGTCTGGGGCCCCGCAGGGACTATGGCTACACCTTC.

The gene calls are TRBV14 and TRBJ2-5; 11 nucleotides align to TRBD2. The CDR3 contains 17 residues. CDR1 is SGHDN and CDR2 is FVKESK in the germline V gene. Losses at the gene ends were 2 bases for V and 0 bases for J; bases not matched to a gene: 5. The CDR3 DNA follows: TGTGCCAGCAGCCAACGTTGGGGACTAGCGGACCAAGAGACCCAGTACTTC. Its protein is CASSQRWGLADQETQYF.

The CDR3 DNA reads TGCGCCAGCAGCCAAGGGATCGGGGGGCGGAGGGGTGAAAAACTGTTTTTT. Protein product: CASSQGIGGRRGEKLFF. The rearrangement uses TRBV4-3 and TRBJ1-4, with D tentatively TRBD1 (6 bases). This CDR3 contains 17 residues. The V end was cut by 1 base, the J end by 7 bases, with 19 bases between. Germline CDR1 LGHNA, CDR2 YSLEER.

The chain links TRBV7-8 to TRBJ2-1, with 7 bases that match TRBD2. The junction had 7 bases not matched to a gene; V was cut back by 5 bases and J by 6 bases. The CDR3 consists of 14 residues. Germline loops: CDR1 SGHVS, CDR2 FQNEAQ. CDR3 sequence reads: CASSHPSGGNEQFF. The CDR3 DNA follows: TGTGCCAGCAGCCATCCGTCGGGGGGCAATGAGCAGTTCTTC. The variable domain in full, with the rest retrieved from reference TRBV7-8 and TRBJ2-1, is GAGVSQSPRYKVAKRGQDVALRCDPISGHVSLFWYQQALGQGPEFLTYFQNEAQLDKSGLPSDRFFAERPEGSVSTLKIQRTQQEDSAVYLCASSHPSGGNEQFFGPGTRLTVL.

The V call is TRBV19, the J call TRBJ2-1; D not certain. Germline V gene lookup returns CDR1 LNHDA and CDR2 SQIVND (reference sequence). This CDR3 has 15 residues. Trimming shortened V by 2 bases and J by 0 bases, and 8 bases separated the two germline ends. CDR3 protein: CASSIIPSSYNEQFF. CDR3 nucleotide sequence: TGTGCCAGTAGTATAATCCCGAGCTCCTACAATGAGCAGTTCTTC.

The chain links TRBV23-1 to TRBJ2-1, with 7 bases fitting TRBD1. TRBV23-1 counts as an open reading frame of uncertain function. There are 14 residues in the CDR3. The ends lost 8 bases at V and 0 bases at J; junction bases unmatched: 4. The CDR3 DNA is TGCGCCAGCGGGTGGACAGGCTCCTACAATGAGCAGTTCTTC. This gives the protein CASGWTGSYNEQFF.

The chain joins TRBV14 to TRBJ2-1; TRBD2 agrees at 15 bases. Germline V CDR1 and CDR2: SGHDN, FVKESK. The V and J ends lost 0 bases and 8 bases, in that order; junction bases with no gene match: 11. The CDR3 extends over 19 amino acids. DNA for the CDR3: TGTGCCAGCAGCCAAGATAGGACTAGCGGGAGGGCCAAGGTCTATGAGCAGTTCTTC. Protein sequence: CASSQDRTSGRAKVYEQFF.

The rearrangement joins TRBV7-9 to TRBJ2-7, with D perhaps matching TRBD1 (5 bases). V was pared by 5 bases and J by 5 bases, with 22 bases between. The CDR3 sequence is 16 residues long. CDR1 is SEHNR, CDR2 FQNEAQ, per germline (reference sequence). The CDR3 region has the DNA TGTGCCAGCAGCCCTCGGTTGGCAGGGCCCTTCGACGAGCAGTACTTC. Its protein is CASSPRLAGPFDEQYF.

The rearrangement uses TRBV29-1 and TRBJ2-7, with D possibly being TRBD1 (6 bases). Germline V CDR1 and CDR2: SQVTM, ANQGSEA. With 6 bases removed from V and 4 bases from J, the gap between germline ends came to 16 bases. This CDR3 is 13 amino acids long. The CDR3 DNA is TGCAGCGTGCTCCCCAGGGGCAGGTACGAGCAGTACTTC. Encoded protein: CSVLPRGRYEQYF.

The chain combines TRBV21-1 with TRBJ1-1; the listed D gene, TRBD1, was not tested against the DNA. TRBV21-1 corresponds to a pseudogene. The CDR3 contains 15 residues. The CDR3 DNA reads TGTGCCAGCAGCTCCGGGACAGGTATGAACACTGAAGCTTTCTTT. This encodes CASSSGTGMNTEAFF.

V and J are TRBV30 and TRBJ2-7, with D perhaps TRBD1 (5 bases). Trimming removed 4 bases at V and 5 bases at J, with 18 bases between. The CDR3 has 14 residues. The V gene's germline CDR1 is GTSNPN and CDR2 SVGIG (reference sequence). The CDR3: CAWTAGRLIHEQYF. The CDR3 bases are TGTGCCTGGACGGCAGGGCGATTGATCCACGAGCAGTACTTC.

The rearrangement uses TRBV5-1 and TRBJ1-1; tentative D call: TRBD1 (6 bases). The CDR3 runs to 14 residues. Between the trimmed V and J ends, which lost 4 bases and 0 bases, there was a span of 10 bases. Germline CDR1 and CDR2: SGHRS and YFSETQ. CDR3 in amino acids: CASSTGTMNTEAFF. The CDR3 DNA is TGCGCCAGCAGCACCGGGACAATGAACACTGAAGCTTTCTTT.

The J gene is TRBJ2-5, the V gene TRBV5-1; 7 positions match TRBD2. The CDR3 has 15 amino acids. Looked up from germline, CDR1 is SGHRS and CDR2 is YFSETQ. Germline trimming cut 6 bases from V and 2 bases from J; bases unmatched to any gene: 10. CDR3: CASMGEAGLQETQYF. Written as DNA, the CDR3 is TGCGCCAGCATGGGGGAAGCGGGGCTACAAGAGACCCAGTACTTC.

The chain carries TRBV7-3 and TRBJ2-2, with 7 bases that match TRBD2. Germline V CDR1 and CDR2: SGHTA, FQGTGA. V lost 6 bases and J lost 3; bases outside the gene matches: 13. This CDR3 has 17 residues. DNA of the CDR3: TGTGCCAGCAGGGGGAGGGGTCGGGACCGGGACACCGGGGAGCTGTTTTTT. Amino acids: CASRGRGRDRDTGELFF. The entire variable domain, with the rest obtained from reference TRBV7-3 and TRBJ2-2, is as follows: GAGVSQTPSNKVTEKGKYVELRCDPISGHTALYWYRQSLGQGPEFLIYFQGTGAADDSGLPNDRFFAVRPEGSVSTLKIQRTERGDSAVYLCASRGRGRDRDTGELFFGEGSRLTVL.